These 31 T cell receptor beta chains came from one sample sequenced in a study of cytotoxic CD8 clonotypes in ibrutinib-treated CLL. This table comes from immunoSEQ multiplex PCR, and its TCRdb copy is limited to in-frame clones, with some not included. The sample shows 300,000 or so clones, roughly 70% of them seen only once. The starting material was PBMCs, obtained after 36 months of ibrutinib treatment. These receptors were collected from a human donor with chronic lymphocytic leukemia.

J is TRBJ2-7 and V is TRBV29-1; TRBD2 agrees at 7 bases. This CDR3 region has 13 residues. The ends lost 4 bases at V and 0 bases at J; junction bases unmatched: 3. The V gene's germline CDR1 is SQVTM and CDR2 ANQGSEA. The CDR3 is CSVVGGRSYEQYF. The CDR3 nucleotides read TGCAGCGTTGTGGGAGGGCGCTCCTACGAGCAGTACTTC.

The chain combines TRBV7-2 with TRBJ2-3; weak D call: TRBD2 (6 bases). There are 15 residues in the CDR3. Germline loops: CDR1 SGHTA, CDR2 FQGNSA. Trimming took off 2 bases at V and 5 bases at J, with 14 bases between the two ends. CDR3 region: CASSLRTIAGDTQYF. CDR3 nucleotides: TGTGCCAGCAGCTTAAGGACTATTGCGGGAGATACGCAGTATTTT.

This rearrangement joins TRBV5-6 to TRBJ2-5; no firm D call. This CDR3 contains 14 residues. V shed 1 base and J shed 0 bases, with 7 bases lying between them. Germline values: CDR1 SGHDT, CDR2 YYEEEE. The CDR3, as DNA: TGTGCCAGCAGCTTGTTATGGAACCAAGAGACCCAGTACTTC. Translated, it gives CASSLLWNQETQYF.

The CDR3 nucleotides read TGCGCCAGCAGCTTCCGGCAGGGAGGGATATCCTACGAGCAGTACTTC. Translated: CASSFRQGGISYEQYF. This sequence joins TRBV5-1 and TRBJ2-7, with TRBD2 matching 7 bases. This CDR3 is 16 amino acids long. The V gene end was trimmed by 2 bases and the J gene end by 1 base; junction bases not matched to a gene: 9. CDR1 is SGHRS, CDR2 YFSETQ, per germline. Full variable domain (missing parts from reference TRBV5-1 and TRBJ2-7): KAGVTQTPRYLIKTRGQQVTLSCSPISGHRSVSWYQQTPGQGLQFLFEYFSETQRNKGNFPGRFSGRQFSNSRSEMNVSTLELGDSALYLCASSFRQGGISYEQYFGPGTRLTVT.

This chain connects TRBV19 to TRBJ1-2, with a weak D call TRBD1 (5 bases). The V end was cut by 7 bases, the J end by 4 bases, with 16 bases between. The germline V gene has CDR1 LNHDA and CDR2 SQIVND (reference sequence). This CDR3 is built from 14 residues. The chain's CDR3 is CASTAGGNTYGYTF. Written as DNA, the CDR3 is TGTGCCAGTACCGCGGGGGGGAACACCTATGGCTACACCTTC. Together with reference TRBV19 and TRBJ1-2, the CDR3 gives the full variable domain: DGGITQSPKYLFRKEGQNVTLSCEQNLNHDAMYWYRQDPGQGLRLIYYSQIVNDFQKGDIAEGYSVSREKKESFPLTVTSAQKNPTAFYLCASTAGGNTYGYTFGSGTRLTVV.

This chain connects TRBV5-1 to TRBJ2-5, with unresolved D. Trimming shortened V by 4 bases and J by 2 bases, and 12 bases separated the two germline ends. Germline V CDR1 and CDR2: SGHRS, YFSETQ. CDR3 size: 14 residues. This CDR3 is CASSSRLTQETQYF. CDR3 DNA: TGCGCCAGCAGCAGCCGACTGACTCAAGAGACCCAGTACTTC.

V is TRBV5-1 and J is TRBJ2-3; TRBD2 is a possible D gene (5 bases). The CDR3 totals 16 residues. Per germline, CDR1 SGHRS and CDR2 YFSETQ. The germline V and J ends were trimmed by 3 bases and 7 bases, with 21 bases remaining between them. The CDR3 coding sequence is TGCGCCAGCAGCTCCACCTCGGGCGTACTAGATTATACGCAGTATTTT. It translates to CASSSTSGVLDYTQYF.

In this sample, this clone turned up once. This sequence joins TRBV27 and TRBJ2-1; no clear D gene. The germline V and J ends were trimmed by 5 bases and 6 bases, with 20 bases remaining between them. CDR1 and CDR2 (germline): MNHEY, SMNVEV (reference sequence). The CDR3 loop spans 16 amino acids. The CDR3 here is CASSELRVALLNEQFF. The CDR3 coding sequence is TGTGCCAGCAGTGAACTTCGCGTCGCTCTCCTCAATGAGCAGTTCTTC.

This clone was seen a handful of times. Other nucleotide sequences in the sample specify the same CDR3. The V and J genes are TRBV5-1 and TRBJ2-2; 7 bases fit TRBD2. Looked up from germline, CDR1 is SGHRS and CDR2 is YFSETQ. The ends lost 0 bases at V and 3 bases at J; junction bases unmatched: 2. The CDR3 consists of 15 residues. In DNA, the CDR3 is TGCGCCAGCAGCTTGGCTCGGGGGGACACCGGGGAGCTGTTTTTT. Its protein is CASSLARGDTGELFF. The whole variable domain, filled in from reference TRBV5-1 and TRBJ2-2, reads KAGVTQTPRYLIKTRGQQVTLSCSPISGHRSVSWYQQTPGQGLQFLFEYFSETQRNKGNFPGRFSGRQFSNSRSEMNVSTLELGDSALYLCASSLARGDTGELFFGEGSRLTVL.

The chain is built from TRBV28 and TRBJ2-7; D possibly corresponds to TRBD2 (5 bases). Trimming pared 2 bases from V and 6 bases from J, leaving 14 bases between. The germline V gene encodes CDR1 MDHEN and CDR2 SYDVKM. The CDR3 is 14 residues long. CDR3 in amino acids: CASSLRLPGLEQYF. The CDR3 coding sequence is TGTGCCAGCAGTTTACGGCTCCCCGGACTCGAGCAGTACTTC.

This rearrangement joins TRBV5-1 to TRBJ1-3; 8 positions agree with TRBD1. J lost 2 bases, V lost 0 bases, and 4 bases had no gene match. Germline CDR1 and CDR2: SGHRS and YFSETQ. The CDR3 has 16 residues. The CDR3 bases are TGCGCCAGCAGCTTGGGCGGGACAGGTCCTGGAAACACCATATATTTT. It specifies CASSLGGTGPGNTIYF.

The chain joins TRBV29-1 to TRBJ2-2; 7 nucleotides align to TRBD1. Trimming at V came to 0 bases and at J to 6 bases, leaving 10 bases not matched to a gene. The CDR3 totals 16 residues. The V gene's germline CDR1 is SQVTM and CDR2 ANQGSEA. In DNA, the CDR3 is TGCAGCGTTGAAGAAGGGGTAGGGGGCCCCGCCGGGGAGCTGTTTTTT. It codes for CSVEEGVGGPAGELFF.

This clone came up a few times. V and J are TRBV13 and TRBJ2-3, with TRBD2 matching over 16 bases. The CDR3 is made up of 17 amino acids. Germline V gene lookup returns CDR1 PRHDT and CDR2 FYEKMQ (reference sequence). V lost 5 bases to trimming and J lost 4 bases; unmatched junction nucleotides: 6. This CDR3 reads CASSARGLAGGPDTQYF. In nucleotides, the CDR3 is TGTGCCAGCAGCGCTAGGGGACTAGCGGGGGGGCCAGATACGCAGTATTTT.

This chain uses TRBV29-1 with TRBJ1-1; 9 positions match TRBD1. Germline V gives CDR1 SQVTM, CDR2 ANQGSEA. The CDR3 is 12 amino acids. With 6 bases clipped from V and 5 bases from J, the junction kept 4 bases outside the gene matches. CDR3 bases: TGCAGCGTGACAGGGGGGCGGACTGAAGCTTTCTTT. Protein sequence: CSVTGGRTEAFF.

The genes are TRBV29-1 and TRBJ1-3, with TRBD1 as a possible D gene (5 bases). Germline-derived CDR1 and CDR2 are SQVTM and ANQGSEA. The CDR3 length is 14 residues. Trimming took off 6 bases at V and 0 bases at J, with 12 bases between the two ends. CDR3 loop: CSVGDGYSGNTIYF. The CDR3 nucleotides read TGCAGCGTGGGGGACGGATACTCTGGAAACACCATATATTTT.

On this clone itself: At the DNA level, this CDR3 is encoded by other sequences in the same sample as well. CDR3 residues: CASSPNSDTQYF. The CDR3 region has the DNA TGTGCCAGCTCACCAAATTCGGATACGCAGTATTTT. This chain uses TRBV18 with TRBJ2-3; D is uncertain. The CDR3 covers 12 residues. V shed 2 bases and J shed 6 bases, with 6 bases lying between them. The germline V gene has CDR1 KGHSH and CDR2 LQKENI.

This clone appeared a few times. The chain employs TRBV27 and TRBJ2-7; the D gene could be TRBD1 or TRBD2 (6 bases each). The ends were cut back, 5 bases at V and 7 bases at J, with 15 bases in the middle. The germline gives CDR1 MNHEY, CDR2 SMNVEV (reference sequence). CDR3 size: 13 residues. The CDR3 nucleotides read TGTGCCAGCAGTCCTCCGGGGGCCCGGGAGCAGTACTTC. Translation gives CASSPPGAREQYF.

The rearrangement uses TRBV27 and TRBJ2-3; 7 positions match TRBD2. Trimming took 5 bases from V and 6 from J; bases not matched to a gene: 11. Germline CDR1 reads MNHEY; CDR2 reads SMNVEV (reference sequence). This CDR3 comprises 15 residues. CDR3 in DNA: TGTGCCAGCAGTAGGACGACTAGCCCAGTTGATACGCAGTATTTT. This codes for CASSRTTSPVDTQYF.

The chain recombines TRBV5-1 with TRBJ2-5; TRBD2 matches 7 bases. The length of the CDR3 is 18 residues. Looked up from germline, CDR1 is SGHRS and CDR2 is YFSETQ. J gave up 3 bases and V 3 bases, and 17 bases lay outside the gene matches. CDR3 residues: CASSSGLGWAELEETQYF. The CDR3 DNA sequence: TGCGCCAGCAGCTCCGGACTAGGCTGGGCCGAGCTTGAAGAGACCCAGTACTTC.

The rearrangement joins TRBV13 to TRBJ1-2; maybe TRBD1 (6 bases). Germline CDR1 PRHDT, CDR2 FYEKMQ (reference sequence). V shed 8 bases and J shed 2 bases, with 12 bases lying between them. The CDR3 totals 13 residues. The CDR3 is CASGRQENYGYTF. CDR3 in DNA: TGTGCCAGCGGCCGACAGGAAAACTATGGCTACACCTTC.

The chain employs TRBV2 and TRBJ2-7; the D gene could be TRBD1 or TRBD2 (7 bases each). This CDR3 is built from 14 residues. Germline V CDR1 and CDR2: SNHLY, FYNNEI. V gave up 8 bases and J gave up 1 base, with 15 bases separating them. CDR3 coding DNA: TGTGCCAGCCCAAGGGGGCGGGGGTCCTACGAGCAGTACTTC. Translating gives CASPRGRGSYEQYF.

The chain is built from TRBV4-2 and TRBJ1-4; TRBD1 agrees at 8 bases. Trimming removed 0 bases from V and 7 bases from J; junction bases left unmatched: 10. From germline, CDR1 is LGHNA and CDR2 YNFKEQ. The CDR3 spans 17 residues. The CDR3 region is CASSQDAPGGRAEKLFF. CDR3 coding DNA: TGTGCCAGCAGCCAAGACGCCCCAGGGGGCAGGGCTGAAAAACTGTTTTTT.

The V call is TRBV10-1, the J call TRBJ2-3, with D perhaps TRBD1 or TRBD2 (5 bases each). CDR1 is WNHNN, CDR2 SYGVQD, per germline (reference sequence). V was cut by 6 bases and J by 8 bases, with 9 bases left in between. The CDR3 sequence is 11 residues long. This chain's CDR3 is CASSWDGTQYF. The CDR3 DNA sequence: TGCGCCAGCAGCTGGGACGGTACGCAGTATTTT.

The rearrangement links TRBV11-2 to TRBJ2-7; 7 bases align to TRBD1. CDR3 length: 17 amino acids. The junction had 15 bases not matched to a gene; V was cut back by 5 bases and J by 2 bases. Per germline, CDR1 SGHAT and CDR2 FQNNGV. The CDR3 sequence is CASSPGGIGQPTYEQYF. CDR3 DNA: TGTGCCAGCAGCCCAGGGGGTATTGGACAGCCGACCTACGAGCAGTACTTC.

This chain joins TRBV5-1 and TRBJ1-2, with a possible D match to TRBD1 (5 bases). V lost 0 bases and J 3 bases, leaving 12 bases between the germline ends. CDR1 and CDR2 from the germline V gene are SGHRS and YFSETQ. The CDR3 spans 15 residues. The CDR3 DNA reads as TGCGCCAGCAGCTTGGGCGGGACTACTGACTATGGCTACACCTTC. This codes for CASSLGGTTDYGYTF.

The chain couples TRBV7-3 to TRBJ2-2; D remains ambiguous. Germline values: CDR1 SGHTA, CDR2 FQGTGA. The CDR3 runs to 13 residues. V was cut by 5 bases and J by 6 bases, with 10 bases left in between. This CDR3 reads CASSRTSSGELFF. In DNA, the CDR3 is TGTGCCAGCAGCCGGACGAGTTCCGGGGAGCTGTTTTTT.

This chain joins TRBV7-9 and TRBJ2-1, with 7 bases matching TRBD2. Per the germline V gene, CDR1 is SEHNR and CDR2 is FQNEAQ (reference sequence). The CDR3 spans 16 residues. V trimming: 2 bases; J trimming: 4 bases; junction bases outside the gene matches: 8. The CDR3 here is CASSLRGLSPYNEQFF. DNA for the CDR3: TGTGCCAGCAGCTTAAGGGGACTATCCCCATACAATGAGCAGTTCTTC.

This clone was detected only a few times. The gene calls are TRBV7-8 and TRBJ1-2; no clear D. CDR3 size: 17 residues. Trimming shortened V by 1 base and J by 1 base, and 16 bases separated the two germline ends. Germline lookup yields CDR1 SGHVS and CDR2 FQNEAQ. The CDR3 nucleotides read TGTGCCAGCAGCTTAGATCCAGTCCGGGCGGGTAACTATGGCTACACCTTC. Encoded protein: CASSLDPVRAGNYGYTF.

The genes are TRBV29-1 and TRBJ2-3; 9 nucleotides match TRBD2. From germline, CDR1 is SQVTM and CDR2 ANQGSEA. The CDR3 is made up of 15 amino acids. V lost 3 bases to trimming and J lost 3 bases; unmatched junction nucleotides: 7. The CDR3 loop reads CSVEFLAGVTDTQYF. CDR3 nucleotide sequence: TGCAGCGTTGAGTTTTTAGCGGGAGTAACAGATACGCAGTATTTT.

The chain has TRBV9 and TRBJ2-3, with 8 bases fitting TRBD2. Germline-derived CDR1 and CDR2 are SGDLS and YYNGEE. The junction had 4 bases not matched to a gene; V was cut back by 3 bases and J by 4 bases. This CDR3 has 14 residues. The CDR3 region has the DNA TGTGCCAGCAGCGCAAAACTAGCGGCAGATACGCAGTATTTT. Residues: CASSAKLAADTQYF.

The table lists this clone with a count of one. The rearrangement uses TRBV28 and TRBJ1-4; D uncertain. This CDR3 has 13 amino acids. Germline V gene data show CDR1 as MDHEN and CDR2 as SYDVKM. Trimming stripped 3 bases from V and 5 bases from J, with 7 bases between. The CDR3 nucleotides read TGTGCCAGCAGTTTTTGGACGAATGAAAAACTGTTTTTT. It codes for CASSFWTNEKLFF.